The sequence of this T cell receptor (beta chain) was determined in a study of identical twins. A universal primer site was added by template switching, and unique molecular identifiers were carried by the cDNA. TCRdb redid the calling of the 5' RACE reads with MiXCR, one entry per CDR3 protein. The sample carries about 900,000 distinct CDR3 sequences, 9% to 15% recorded once. This clonotype came up many times. This CDR3 is 14 amino acids long. The V end lost 1 base, the J end lost 2 bases, and 7 bases lay between the germline ends. CDR1 is MNHEY, CDR2 SMNVEV, per germline (reference sequence). This same sample was also taken into another study, of yellow fever vaccine responses in identical twins.

The TCR sequence derives from a woman aged 18-29 years in good health. V usage is TRBV27 and J usage is TRBJ2-3, with D hard to call. The sequencing sample was made of PBMCs. The CDR3 protein is CASSLWQSTDTQYF. The CDR3 DNA sequence: TGTGCCAGCAGTTTATGGCAGTCCACAGATACGCAGTATTTT.